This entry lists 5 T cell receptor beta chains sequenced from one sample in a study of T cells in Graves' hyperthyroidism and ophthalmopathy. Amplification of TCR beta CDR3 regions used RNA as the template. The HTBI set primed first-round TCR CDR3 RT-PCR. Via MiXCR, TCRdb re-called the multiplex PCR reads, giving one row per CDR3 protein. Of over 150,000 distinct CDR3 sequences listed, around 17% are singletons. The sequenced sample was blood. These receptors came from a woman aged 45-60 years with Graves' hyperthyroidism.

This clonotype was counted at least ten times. As DNA, the CDR3 is TGCGCCAGCAGCCAAGCGACGGGGGCGCCCAATCAGCCCCAGCATTTT. Amino acids: CASSQATGAPNQPQHF. This chain links TRBV4-1 with TRBJ1-5; D might be TRBD1 (6 bases). The V end lost 1 base, the J end lost 3 bases, and 13 bases lay between the germline ends. The length of the CDR3 is 16 residues. The germline CDR1 and CDR2 sequences are MGHRA and YSYEKL.

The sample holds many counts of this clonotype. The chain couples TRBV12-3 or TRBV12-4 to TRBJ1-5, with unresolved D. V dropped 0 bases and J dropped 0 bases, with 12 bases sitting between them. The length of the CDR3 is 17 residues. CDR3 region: CASSLAPAVYSNQPQHF. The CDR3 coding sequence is TGTGCCAGCAGTTTAGCCCCGGCAGTCTATAGCAATCAGCCCCAGCATTTT.

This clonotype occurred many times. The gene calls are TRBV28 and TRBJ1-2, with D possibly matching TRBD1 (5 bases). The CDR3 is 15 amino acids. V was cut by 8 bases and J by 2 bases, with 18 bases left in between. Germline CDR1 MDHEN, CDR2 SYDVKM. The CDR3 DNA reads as TGTGCCAGCTGTCCTGCAGGGAGGGAGAACTATGGCTACACCTTC. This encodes CASCPAGRENYGYTF.

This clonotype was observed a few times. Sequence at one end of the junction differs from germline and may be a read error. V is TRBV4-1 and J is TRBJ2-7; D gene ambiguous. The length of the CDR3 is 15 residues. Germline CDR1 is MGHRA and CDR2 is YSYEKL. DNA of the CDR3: TGCGCCAGCAGCCACGCCTCAAGGCCCTCCCACGAGCAGTACTTC. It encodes CASSHASRPSHEQYF.

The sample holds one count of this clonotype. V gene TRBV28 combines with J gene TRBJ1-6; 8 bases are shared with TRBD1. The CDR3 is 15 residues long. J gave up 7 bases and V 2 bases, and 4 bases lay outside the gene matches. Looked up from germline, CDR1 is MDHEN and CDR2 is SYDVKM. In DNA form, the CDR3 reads TGTGCCAGCAGTTTAGGGACAGGAGGGAATTCACCCCTCCACTTT. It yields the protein CASSLGTGGNSPLHF.